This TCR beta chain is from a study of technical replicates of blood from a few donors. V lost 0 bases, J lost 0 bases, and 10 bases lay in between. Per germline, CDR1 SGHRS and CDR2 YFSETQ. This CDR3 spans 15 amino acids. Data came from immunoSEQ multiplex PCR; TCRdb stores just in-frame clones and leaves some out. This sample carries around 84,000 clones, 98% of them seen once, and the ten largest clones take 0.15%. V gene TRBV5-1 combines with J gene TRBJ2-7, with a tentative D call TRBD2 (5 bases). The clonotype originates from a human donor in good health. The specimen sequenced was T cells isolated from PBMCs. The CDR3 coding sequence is TGCGCCAGCAGCTTGGCCGTGGGGAGCTCCTACGAGCAGTACTTC. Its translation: CASSLAVGSSYEQYF.